A selection of T cell receptor beta chains follows, all from one sample in a study of T cell responses to AZD1222 COVID-19 vaccine. Libraries were prepared by immunoSEQ multiplex PCR; TCRdb keeps only in-frame clonotypes and omits some of them. The sample records approximately 50,000 clones, approximately 86% being singletons. The sequences come from peripheral blood, collected 28 days after the second AZD1222 dose. The source is an adult who received the AZD1222 COVID-19 vaccine. CDR3s leave out the opening cysteine and the closing phenylalanine or tryptophan.

j_gene,len,v_gene,CDR3aa
TRBJ1-1,13,TRBV28,ASSPPGTGDTEAF
TRBJ2-5,9,TRBV29-1,STARQETQY
TRBJ2-7,11,TRBV24-1,ATSDGPKGEQY
TRBJ1-2,13,TRBV5-1,ASRNGQGNNYGYT
TRBJ1-1,12,TRBV3-1/TRBV3-2,ASSHGGQNTEAF
TRBJ2-1,15,TRBV10-3,AISESIGAGKGSEQF
TRBJ1-2,11,TRBV6-5,ASRLGPTYGYT
TRBJ2-7,12,TRBV28,ASSLLAGVVTQY
TRBJ1-1,13,TRBV18,ASSGAGQGNTEAF
TRBJ1-2,18,TRBV30,AWSFRTGTGGKLPNYGYT
TRBJ2-3,13,TRBV11-1,ASSFSGRELDTQY
TRBJ2-3,12,TRBV19,ASKFASHTDTQY
TRBJ2-5,11,TRBV30,AWSANIQETQY
TRBJ2-3,15,TRBV19,ASSRDSGTSFTDTQY
TRBJ1-5,12,TRBV30,AWTKGAYGQPQH
TRBJ2-7,12,TRBV18,ASSLGLGSYEQY
TRBJ1-3,12,TRBV5-1,ASSLQGAGNTIY
TRBJ2-5,13,TRBV30,AWSERGRGKETQY
TRBJ2-7,9,TRBV20-1,SGPSGYEQY
TRBJ2-3,13,TRBV4-2,ASSQKERFTDTQY
TRBJ1-1,11,TRBV7-7,ASSRTLDTEAF
TRBJ1-2,13,TRBV9,ASSVAASPNYGYT
TRBJ1-1,13,TRBV5-1,ASSLGSTGGTEAF
TRBJ2-3,15,TRBV6-4,ASSDTLSSFGTDTQY
TRBJ2-7,12,TRBV5-4,ASSAQGLSYEQY
TRBJ2-7,13,TRBV6-5,ASNYGGTNSYEQY
TRBJ1-5,13,TRBV5-1,ASSSGGIDNQPQH
TRBJ2-3,14,TRBV6-5,ASSYSYSFGGDTQY
TRBJ2-1,13,TRBV4-3,ASSRSSGVYNEQF
TRBJ1-2,12,TRBV4-1,ASSHGQGARGYT
TRBJ2-7,9,TRBV29-1,SVGGGYEQY
TRBJ2-3,13,TRBV10-3,AIAGTSESTDTQY
TRBJ1-3,12,TRBV7-9,ASTRDSSGNTIY
TRBJ2-5,12,TRBV18,ASSPVGGGETQY
TRBJ2-7,13,TRBV3-1/TRBV3-2,ASSLTGTREYEQY
TRBJ1-5,12,TRBV30,AWSVGARSQPQH
TRBJ2-7,11,TRBV2,ASSSLPLYEQY
TRBJ1-2,12,TRBV20-1,SASQGPRSDGYT
TRBJ1-6,11,TRBV14,ASSAFSNSPLH
TRBJ2-7,10,TRBV28,ASSFLAYEQY
TRBJ1-6,14,TRBV27,ASSLLGGTYNSPLH